The clone carrying this T cell receptor beta chain was picked up a small number of times. The target antigen is unknown. The CDR3 covers 15 residues. After removal of 1 base from V and 1 base from J, the junction contained 2 bases not matched to a gene. CDR1 and CDR2 from the germline V gene are SGHRS and YFSETQ. This specimen comes from a study of vaccination effects on CD4 cells after COVID-19. TCRdb's copy holds only in-frame clones and misses some; the assay was immunoSEQ multiplex PCR. The data show tens of thousands of clones, roughly 80% seen once. In the ViraFEST assay, antigen-specific CD4+ clonotypes were identified by expansion after peptide-pool stimulation. On roughly day 9 of culture, CD4+ T cells were separated out. Around 2.1 million PBMC per well were cultured with approximately 9 IU/ml IL-2 and 7.5 to 10 ug/ml peptides.

The rearrangement uses TRBV5-1 and TRBJ1-3; 7 bases fit TRBD1. This TCR was sampled from a human donor who received a COVID-19 vaccine. The source was CD4+ T cells from PBMCs cultured with HCoV-229E spike peptides, collected before COVID-19 vaccination. In DNA form, the CDR3 reads TGCGCCAGCAGCTTGACAGGGGATTCTGGAAACACCATATATTTT. Its protein is CASSLTGDSGNTIYF.